A single TCR beta chain is shown here with its context. Other DNA sequences of this sample code for an identical CDR3. This entry is derived from a study of control samples from healthy donors and cancer patients. The CDR3 is 13 residues long. Trimming left V 11 bases short and J 4 bases short, with 18 bases between. Germline V gives CDR1 MDHEN, CDR2 SYDVKM. Libraries were prepared by immunoSEQ multiplex PCR; TCRdb keeps only in-frame clonotypes and omits some of them. Among fewer than 65,000 clones listed, approximately 80% were seen once. The clonotype originates from a man between 65 and 85 years old in good health. Sequenced: blood. The rearrangement links TRBV28 to TRBJ2-7, with D tentatively TRBD1 or TRBD2 (5 bases each). CDR3 protein: CAGSSGRSYEQYF. For the CDR3, the DNA is TGTGCCGGGTCCTCGGGACGTTCGTACGAGCAGTACTTC.